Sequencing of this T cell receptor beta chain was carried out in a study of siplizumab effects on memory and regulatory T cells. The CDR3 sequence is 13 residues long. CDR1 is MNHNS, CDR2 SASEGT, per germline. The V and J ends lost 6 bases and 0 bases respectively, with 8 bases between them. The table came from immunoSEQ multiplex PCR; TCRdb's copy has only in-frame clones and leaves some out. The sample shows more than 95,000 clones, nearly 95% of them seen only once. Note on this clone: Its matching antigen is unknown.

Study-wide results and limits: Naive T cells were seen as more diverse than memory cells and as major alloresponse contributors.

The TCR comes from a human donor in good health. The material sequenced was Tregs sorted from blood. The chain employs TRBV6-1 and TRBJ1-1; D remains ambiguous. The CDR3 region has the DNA TGTGCCAGCAGGCGACTGATGAACACTGAAGCTTTCTTT. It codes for CASRRLMNTEAFF.